This TCR beta chain was recovered during a study of shared clonotypes between healthy human individuals. Study in general: Three plates each covered CD4 naive and memory; CD8 naive two, CD8 memory one.

CDR1 and CDR2 (germline): MGHDK, SYGVNS. Deletions cut 8 bases from V and 0 bases from J, with 10 bases between. CDR3 length: 13 amino acids. Study-wide results and caveats: The rarefaction results pointed to incomplete sorted-subset sequencing despite large depth.

TCRdb's copy holds only in-frame clones and misses some; the assay was immunoSEQ multiplex PCR. Here the sample spans approximately 2.5 million clones, roughly 93% being singletons. Remarks on this clone: Its target is not known.

Sequenced: naive CD4+ T cells from PBMCs. Subset in this sample: CD45RA+ positively selected. The V gene is TRBV25-1, the J gene TRBJ1-2, with D uncertain. This TCR derives from a man aged 18 to 29 in good health. Some clones in this sample may be carry-over from other donors' samples. CDR3 nucleotides: TGTGCCAGCTCGCTAACAGCTAACTATGGCTACACCTTC. Encoded protein: CASSLTANYGYTF.